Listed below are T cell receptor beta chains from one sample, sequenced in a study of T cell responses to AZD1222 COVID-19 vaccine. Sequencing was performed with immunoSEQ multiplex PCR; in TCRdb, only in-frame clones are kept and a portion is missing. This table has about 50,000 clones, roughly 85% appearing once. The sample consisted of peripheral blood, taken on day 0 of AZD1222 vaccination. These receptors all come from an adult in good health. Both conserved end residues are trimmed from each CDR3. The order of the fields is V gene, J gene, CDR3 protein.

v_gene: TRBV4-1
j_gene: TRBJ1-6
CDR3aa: ASSRGVGFSPLH

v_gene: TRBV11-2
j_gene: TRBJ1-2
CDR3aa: ASSLDGLVGYT

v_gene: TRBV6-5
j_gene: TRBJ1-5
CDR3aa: ASRLQGGGYQPQH

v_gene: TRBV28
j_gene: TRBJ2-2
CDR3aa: ASSVGHGFVGTGELF

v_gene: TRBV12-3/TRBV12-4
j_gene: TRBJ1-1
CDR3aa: ASSLGEEAF

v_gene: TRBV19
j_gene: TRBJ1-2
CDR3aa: ASSIVRGEGYT

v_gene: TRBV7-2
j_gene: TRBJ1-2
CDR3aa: ASSLGRQGINGYT

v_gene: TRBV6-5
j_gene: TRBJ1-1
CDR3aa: ASSYTQNTEAF

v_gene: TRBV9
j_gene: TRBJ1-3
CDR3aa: ASSQTGSNRGNTIY

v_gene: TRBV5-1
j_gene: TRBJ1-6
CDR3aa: ASSQGQDYSPLH

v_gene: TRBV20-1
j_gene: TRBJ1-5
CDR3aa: SASGQVANQPQH

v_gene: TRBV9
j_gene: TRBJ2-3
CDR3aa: ASSVSGGVDTQY

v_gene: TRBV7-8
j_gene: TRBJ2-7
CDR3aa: ASRQDMRTVSYEQY